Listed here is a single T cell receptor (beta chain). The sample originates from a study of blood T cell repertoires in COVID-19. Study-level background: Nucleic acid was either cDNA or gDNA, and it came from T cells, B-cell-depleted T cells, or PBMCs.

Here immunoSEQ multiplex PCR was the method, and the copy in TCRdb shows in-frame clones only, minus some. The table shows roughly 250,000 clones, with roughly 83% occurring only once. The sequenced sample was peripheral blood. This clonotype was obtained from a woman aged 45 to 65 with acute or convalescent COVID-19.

CDR3 sequence: CASSLGGDYGYTF. CDR3 nucleotides: TGTGCCAGCAGTTTAGGGGGAGACTATGGCTACACCTTC. The rearrangement uses TRBV12-3 or TRBV12-4 and TRBJ1-2; no reliable D call. The length of the CDR3 is 13 residues. Trimming removed 1 base from V and 3 bases from J, with 6 bases in between.